This T cell receptor (beta chain) derives from a study of human T cells and chemical hapten exposure. Turning to the study itself: Small volume differences among pooled libraries mainly caused per-sample TCR yield variation. General study findings and limits: TCRs above 1 in 1000 frequency stayed constant with DPC sensitization.

Unseparated into fractions, whole blood served as the source from which total RNA was extracted. Individual cDNA molecules (in the library) carried attached unique molecular identifiers. In the study's own analysis: Sample TCR totals centred on a median of around 96,000, ranging about 20,000 to 690,600. In TCRdb, the reads were re-called with MiXCR into one record per CDR3 protein. These V and J calls derive from TCRdb rather than the authors' analysis. The sample contains 95,000 to 150,000 distinct CDR3 sequences, about 8.9% of which appear only once. The sample holds a few counts of this clonotype. No antigen is known for it. The receptor's source is a human donor in good health. Some clones in this sample may be carry-over from other donors' samples. The sequenced sample consisted of whole blood.

In DNA, the CDR3 is TGCGCCAGCAGCCACGGGACCCCGTTAGGAAAACTGTTTTTT. Residues: CASSHGTPLGKLFF. The chain combines TRBV4-3 with TRBJ1-4, with D maybe TRBD1 (5 bases). There are 14 residues in the CDR3. The germline V and J ends were trimmed by 3 bases and 10 bases, with 15 bases remaining between them. CDR1 and CDR2 from the germline V gene are LGHNA and YSLEER.